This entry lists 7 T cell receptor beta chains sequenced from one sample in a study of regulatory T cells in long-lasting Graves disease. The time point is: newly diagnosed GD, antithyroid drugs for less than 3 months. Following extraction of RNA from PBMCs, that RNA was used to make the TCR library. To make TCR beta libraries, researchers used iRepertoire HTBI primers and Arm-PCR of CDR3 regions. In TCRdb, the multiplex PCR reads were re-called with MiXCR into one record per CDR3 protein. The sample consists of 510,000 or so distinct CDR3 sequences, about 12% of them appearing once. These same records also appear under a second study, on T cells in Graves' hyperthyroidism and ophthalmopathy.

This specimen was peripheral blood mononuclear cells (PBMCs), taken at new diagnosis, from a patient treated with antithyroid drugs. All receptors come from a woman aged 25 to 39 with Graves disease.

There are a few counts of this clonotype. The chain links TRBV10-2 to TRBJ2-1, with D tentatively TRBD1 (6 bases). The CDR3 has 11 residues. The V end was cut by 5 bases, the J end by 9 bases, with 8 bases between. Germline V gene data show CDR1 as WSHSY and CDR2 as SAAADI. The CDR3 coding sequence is TGCGCCAGCAGTCGAGGGGGTGAGCAGTTCTTC. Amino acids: CASSRGGEQFF.

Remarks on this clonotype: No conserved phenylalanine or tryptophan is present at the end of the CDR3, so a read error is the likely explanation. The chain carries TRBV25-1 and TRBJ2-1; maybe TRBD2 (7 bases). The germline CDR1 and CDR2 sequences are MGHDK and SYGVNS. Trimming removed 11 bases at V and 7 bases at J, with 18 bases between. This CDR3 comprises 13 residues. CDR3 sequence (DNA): TGTGCCGGAGGGGGGAGGGCCTTAAATGAGCAGTTCATC. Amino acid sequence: CAGGGRALNEQFI.

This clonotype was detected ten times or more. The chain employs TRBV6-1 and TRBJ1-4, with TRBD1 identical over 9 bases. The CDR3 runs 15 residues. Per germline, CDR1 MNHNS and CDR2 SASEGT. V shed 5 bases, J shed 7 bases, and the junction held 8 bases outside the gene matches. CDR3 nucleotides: TGTGCCAGCAGTACTACGACAGGGGGGAGTGAAAAACTGTTTTTT. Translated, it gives CASSTTTGGSEKLFF.

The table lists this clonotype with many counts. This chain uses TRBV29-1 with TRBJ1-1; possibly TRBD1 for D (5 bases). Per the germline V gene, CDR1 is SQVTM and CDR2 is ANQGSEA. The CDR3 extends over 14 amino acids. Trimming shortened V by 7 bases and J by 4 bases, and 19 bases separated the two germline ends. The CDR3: CSAHGGAVGTEAFF. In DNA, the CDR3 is TGCAGCGCTCACGGTGGGGCCGTTGGCACTGAAGCTTTCTTT.

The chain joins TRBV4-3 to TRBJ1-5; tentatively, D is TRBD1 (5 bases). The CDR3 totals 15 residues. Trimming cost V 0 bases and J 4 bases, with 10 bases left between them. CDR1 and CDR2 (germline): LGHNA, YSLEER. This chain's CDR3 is CASSQDWGMNQPQHF. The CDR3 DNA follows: TGCGCCAGCAGCCAAGATTGGGGGATGAATCAGCCCCAGCATTTT.

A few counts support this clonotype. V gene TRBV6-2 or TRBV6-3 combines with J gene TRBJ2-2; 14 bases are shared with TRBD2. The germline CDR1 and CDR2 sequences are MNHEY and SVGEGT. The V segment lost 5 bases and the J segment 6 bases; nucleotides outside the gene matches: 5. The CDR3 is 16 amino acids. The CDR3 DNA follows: TGTGCCAGCAGTGGGACTAGCGGGAGTTTAGCCGGGGAGCTGTTTTTT. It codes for CASSGTSGSLAGELFF.

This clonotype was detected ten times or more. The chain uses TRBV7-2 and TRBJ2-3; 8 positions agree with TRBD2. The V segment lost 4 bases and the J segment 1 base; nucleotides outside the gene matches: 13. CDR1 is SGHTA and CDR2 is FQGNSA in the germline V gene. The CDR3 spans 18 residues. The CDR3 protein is CASSSGLAGYRGTDTQYF. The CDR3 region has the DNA TGTGCCAGCAGCTCCGGGCTAGCGGGTTACCGAGGCACAGATACGCAGTATTTT.